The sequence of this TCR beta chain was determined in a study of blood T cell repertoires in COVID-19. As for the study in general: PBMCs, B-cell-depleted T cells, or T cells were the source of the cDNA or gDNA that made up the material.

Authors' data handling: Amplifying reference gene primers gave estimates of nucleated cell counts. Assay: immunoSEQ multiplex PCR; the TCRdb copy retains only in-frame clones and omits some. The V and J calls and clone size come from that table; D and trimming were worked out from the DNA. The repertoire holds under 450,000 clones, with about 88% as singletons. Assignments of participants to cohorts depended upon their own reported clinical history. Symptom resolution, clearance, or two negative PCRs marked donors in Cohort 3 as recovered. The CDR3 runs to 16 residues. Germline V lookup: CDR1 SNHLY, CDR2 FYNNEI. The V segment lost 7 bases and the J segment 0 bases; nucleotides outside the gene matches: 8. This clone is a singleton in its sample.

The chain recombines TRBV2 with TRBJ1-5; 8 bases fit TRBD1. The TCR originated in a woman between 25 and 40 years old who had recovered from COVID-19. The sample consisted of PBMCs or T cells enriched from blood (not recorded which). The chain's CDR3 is CASTSGGAYSNQPQHF. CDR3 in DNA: TGTGCCAGCACCTCAGGGGGCGCGTATAGCAATCAGCCCCAGCATTTT. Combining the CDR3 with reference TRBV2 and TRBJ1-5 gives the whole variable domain EPEVTQTPSHQVTQMGQEVILRCVPISNHLYFYWYRQILGQKVEFLVSFYNNEISEKSEIFDDQFSVERPDGSNFTLKIRSTKLEDSAMYFCASTSGGAYSNQPQHFGDGTRLSIL.